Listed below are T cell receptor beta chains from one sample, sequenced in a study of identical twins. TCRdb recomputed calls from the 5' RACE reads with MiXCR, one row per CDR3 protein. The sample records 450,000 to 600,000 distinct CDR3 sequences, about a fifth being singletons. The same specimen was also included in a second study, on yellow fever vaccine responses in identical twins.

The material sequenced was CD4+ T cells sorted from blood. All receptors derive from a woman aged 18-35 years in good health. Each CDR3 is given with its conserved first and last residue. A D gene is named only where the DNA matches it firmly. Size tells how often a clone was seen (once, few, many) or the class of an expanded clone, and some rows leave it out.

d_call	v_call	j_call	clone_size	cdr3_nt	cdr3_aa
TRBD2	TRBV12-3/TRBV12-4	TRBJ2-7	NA	TGTGCCAGCAGCAGGACTAGCGGGAGATACGAGCAGTACTTC	CASSRTSGRYEQYF
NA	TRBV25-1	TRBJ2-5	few	TGTGCCAGCAGTGACTCATGGGGCTTGCAAGAGACCCAGTACTTC	CASSDSWGLQETQYF
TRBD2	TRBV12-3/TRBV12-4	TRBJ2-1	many	TGTGCCAGCAGTTTTGGGGGGAGGGTAAACAATGAGCAGTTCTTC	CASSFGGRVNNEQFF
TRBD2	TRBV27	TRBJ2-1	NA	TGTGCCAGCAACAGCGGGACTTTAGTTAACAATGAGCAGTTCTTC	CASNSGTLVNNEQFF
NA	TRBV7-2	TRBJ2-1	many	TGTGCCAGCAGCTTACTTTATGGGGGAGGTGAGCAGTTCTTC	CASSLLYGGGEQFF
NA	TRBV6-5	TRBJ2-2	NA	TGTGCCAGCAGTTACTCACCGGGTAGCACCGGGGAGCTGTTTTTT	CASSYSPGSTGELFF
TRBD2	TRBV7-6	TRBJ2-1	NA	TGTGCCAGCAGCCCCTTAGCGGGAGGAGTCCACAATGAGCAGTTCTTC	CASSPLAGGVHNEQFF
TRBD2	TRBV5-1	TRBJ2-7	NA	TGCGCCAGCAGCTGGGGGACTAGCGGGAGGAACTCCTACGAGCAGTACTTC	CASSWGTSGRNSYEQYF
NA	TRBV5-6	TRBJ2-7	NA	TGTGCCAGCAGCGGAGACGCCTTCGAGCAGTACTTC	CASSGDAFEQYF
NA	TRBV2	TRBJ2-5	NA	TGTGCCAGCAGTGATAAACCCATTGGAGAGACCCAGTACTTC	CASSDKPIGETQYF
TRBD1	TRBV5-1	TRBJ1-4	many	TGCGCCAGCAGAAGTCGACAGGGGTCCCGGGAAAAACTGTTTTTT	CASRSRQGSREKLFF
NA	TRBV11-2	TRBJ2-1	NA	TGTGCCAGCAGGCGTCTGGGCAGACCTGAGCAGTTCTTC	CASRRLGRPEQFF
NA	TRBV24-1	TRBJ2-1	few	TGTGCCACCAGTGACCCGGGACTTGACTCCTACAATGAGCAGTTCTTC	CATSDPGLDSYNEQFF
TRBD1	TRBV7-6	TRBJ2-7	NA	TGTGCCAGCAGCTTAGGACAGGGCCTCTACGAGCAGTACTTC	CASSLGQGLYEQYF
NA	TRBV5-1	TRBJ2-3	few	TGCGCCAGCAGCTCTGGACAGCAGAGCACAGATACGCAGTATTTT	CASSSGQQSTDTQYF
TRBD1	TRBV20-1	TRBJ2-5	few	TGCAGTGCTAGCCACAGGGGGCAAGGGGAGACCCAGTACTTC	CSASHRGQGETQYF
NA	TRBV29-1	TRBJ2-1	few	TGCAGCGTTGGCCAGGGTCCTGAGCAGTTCTTC	CSVGQGPEQFF
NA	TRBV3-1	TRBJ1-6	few	TGTGCCAGCAGCCCGTCTGGACGGCGTTCACCCCTCCACTTT	CASSPSGRRSPLHF
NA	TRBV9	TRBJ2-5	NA	TGTGCCAGCAGCCCCAAATCGGGTGAGACCCAGTACTTC	CASSPKSGETQYF
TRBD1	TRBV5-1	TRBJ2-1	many	TGCGCCAGCAGCTTGCCGGGACAGAATTACAATGAGCAGTTCTTC	CASSLPGQNYNEQFF
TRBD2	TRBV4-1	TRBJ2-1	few	TGCGCCAGCAGCCAAGTCGGCGGGGGGAGCTCCTACAATGAGCAGTTCTTC	CASSQVGGGSSYNEQFF
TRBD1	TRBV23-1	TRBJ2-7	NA	TGCGCCAGCATCAACCAGACAGGGGGCAACGAGCAGTACTTC	CASINQTGGNEQYF
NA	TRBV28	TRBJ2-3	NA	TGTGCCAGCACCCCCGGGGGAGGTCACGCAGATACGCAGTATTTT	CASTPGGGHADTQYF
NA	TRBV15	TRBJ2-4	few	TGTGCCACCAGCAGAGGGGTTGGCGTAGGCGAAAACATTCAGTACTTC	CATSRGVGVGENIQYF